The 20 T cell receptor beta chains below come from one sample, sequenced in a study of blood T cell repertoires in COVID-19. This table comes from immunoSEQ multiplex PCR, and its TCRdb copy is limited to in-frame clones, with some not included. The sample has around 99,000 clones; around four fifths are singletons. The specimen sequenced was peripheral blood. These TCRs come from a man in his 70s with acute or convalescent COVID-19.

The J gene is TRBJ1-6, the V gene TRBV3-1 (or the pseudogene TRBV3-2); 8 bases are shared with TRBD1. The CDR3 is 15 residues long. The germline V gene has CDR1 LGHDT and CDR2 YNNKEL (reference sequence). J was trimmed by 11 bases and V by 0 bases; bases with no gene match: 6. Here the CDR3 DNA reads TGTGCCAGCAGCCAAGAAACAGGGGGGAGTCCACCCCTCCACTTT. Its protein product is CASSQETGGSPPLHF.

This clone was observed a few times. The chain employs TRBV2 and TRBJ1-5; no reliable D call. The germline V gene has CDR1 SNHLY and CDR2 FYNNEI. V was cut by 7 bases and J by 0 bases, with 13 bases left in between. This CDR3 is built from 15 residues. The CDR3 DNA reads TGTGCCAGCAACGAACGAGAAAATAGCAATCAGCCCCAGCATTTT. This sequence encodes CASNERENSNQPQHF.

The genes are TRBV11-3 and TRBJ2-4; D is perhaps TRBD2 (6 bases). The V gene lost 4 bases and the J gene lost 7 bases, with 11 bases spanning the gap. The CDR3 sequence is 13 residues long. Germline V lookup: CDR1 SGHNT, CDR2 YENEEA. The CDR3: CASSSDGGNIQYF. As DNA, the CDR3 is TGTGCCAGCAGCTCCGACGGGGGTAACATTCAGTACTTC.

The chain recombines TRBV4-2 with TRBJ2-1, with 8 positions matching TRBD1. The trim removed 1 base at V and 8 bases at J, leaving 4 bases unmatched. Germline loops: CDR1 LGHNA, CDR2 YNFKEQ. CDR3 length: 14 residues. DNA for the CDR3: TGTGCCAGCAGCCAAGGGCGACAGGGGTATGAGCAGTTCTTC. Translated: CASSQGRQGYEQFF.

V gene TRBV18 combines with J gene TRBJ2-1; maybe TRBD2 (7 bases). Deletions cut 1 base from V and 6 bases from J, with 16 bases between. The germline CDR1 and CDR2 sequences are KGHSH and LQKENI. The CDR3 spans 16 residues. CDR3: CASSPLSLGGGNEQFF. In DNA, the CDR3 is TGTGCCAGCTCACCACTCTCCCTAGGGGGGGGCAATGAGCAGTTCTTC.

V usage is TRBV6-5 and J usage is TRBJ1-1, with 8 positions matching TRBD1. The V segment lost 5 bases and the J segment 4 bases; nucleotides outside the gene matches: 6. The CDR3 spans 14 residues. Germline CDR1 is MNHEY and CDR2 is SVGAGI. The CDR3 region has the DNA TGTGCCAGCAGTCCCTCTACAGGGGGCACTGAAGCTTTCTTT. The encoded protein is CASSPSTGGTEAFF.

This clone was seen once. The same CDR3 can be traced to other DNA sequences in this sample. In DNA, the CDR3 is TGTGCCAGCTCACCGAGGCCGGCAACTAATGAAAAACTGTTTTTT. Its protein is CASSPRPATNEKLFF. The chain links TRBV18 to TRBJ1-4, with no clear D. V lost 3 bases, J lost 0 bases, and 8 bases lay in between. The CDR3 covers 15 residues. CDR1 KGHSH and CDR2 LQKENI come from the germline V gene. The full variable domain, completed using reference TRBV18 and TRBJ1-4, is NAGVMQNPRHLVRRRGQEARLRCSPMKGHSHVYWYRQLPEEGLKFMVYLQKENIIDESGMPKERFSAEFPKEGPSILRIQQVVRGDSAAYFCASSPRPATNEKLFFGSGTQLSVL.

In this sample, this clone turned up a few times. This chain joins TRBV18 and TRBJ2-7, with a weak D call TRBD1 (5 bases). This CDR3 contains 13 residues. Trimming left V 2 bases short and J 5 bases short, with 10 bases between. Germline lookup yields CDR1 KGHSH and CDR2 LQKENI. CDR3 coding DNA: TGTGCCAGCTCACCAGACAGTTTAGACGAGCAGTACTTC. This sequence encodes CASSPDSLDEQYF.

V is TRBV6-6 and J is TRBJ2-2; 8 nucleotides agree with TRBD1. CDR3 size: 14 residues. The germline CDR1 and CDR2 sequences are MNHNY and SVGAGI (reference sequence). After removal of 6 bases from V and 7 bases from J, the junction contained 7 bases not matched to a gene. CDR3 in DNA: TGTGCCAGCAGCTGGGACAGGACACACGGGGAGCTGTTTTTT. Translated, it gives CASSWDRTHGELFF.

The chain is built from TRBV18 and TRBJ1-1, with D unclear. Germline loops: CDR1 KGHSH, CDR2 LQKENI. This CDR3 is 13 amino acids long. The germline V and J ends were trimmed by 2 bases and 3 bases, with 7 bases remaining between them. The CDR3 reads CASSPELYTEAFF. DNA of the CDR3: TGTGCCAGCTCACCAGAGCTTTACACTGAAGCTTTCTTT.

The chain is built from TRBV7-3 and TRBJ2-7; 8 bases line up with TRBD1. The CDR3 is 15 amino acids. V trimming: 2 bases; J trimming: 6 bases; junction bases outside the gene matches: 9. Per germline, CDR1 SGHTA and CDR2 FQGTGA. Written as DNA, the CDR3 is TGTGCCAGCAGCTTAGGTTTGGACAGGGTAAGCGAGCAGTACTTC. Encoded protein: CASSLGLDRVSEQYF.

The rearrangement joins TRBV3-1 (or the pseudogene TRBV3-2) to TRBJ1-3; no definite D call. Germline assignment: CDR1 LGHDT and CDR2 YNNKEL (reference sequence). The V gene lost 4 bases and the J gene lost 4 bases, with 14 bases spanning the gap. This CDR3 is 15 amino acids long. The DNA of the CDR3 is TGTGCCAGCAGCCCCAGTTTGACGGGGGGAAACACCATATATTTT. Translation gives CASSPSLTGGNTIYF.

This chain joins TRBV5-6 and TRBJ2-4; D is possibly TRBD2 (5 bases). Germline loops: CDR1 SGHDT, CDR2 YYEEEE. Trimming removed 6 bases from V and 10 bases from J, with 23 bases in between. The CDR3 runs to 15 residues. For the CDR3, the DNA is TGTGCCAGCACCGAAACCGGGCGGTCGGAGGATATTCAGTACTTC. This codes for CASTETGRSEDIQYF.

The V gene is TRBV27, the J gene TRBJ2-7; TRBD2 matches 10 bases. J gave up 7 bases and V 5 bases, and 17 bases lay outside the gene matches. The length of the CDR3 is 17 residues. The germline gives CDR1 MNHEY, CDR2 SMNVEV (reference sequence). CDR3: CASSVIAGGAGGREQYF. In DNA form, the CDR3 reads TGTGCCAGCAGTGTAATAGCGGGGGGTGCCGGCGGGAGGGAGCAGTACTTC.

The V and J genes are TRBV19 and TRBJ1-2; TRBD1 aligns across 11 bases. The CDR3 contains 12 residues. V dropped 11 bases and J dropped 4; count of bases not matched to a gene: 3. Germline values: CDR1 LNHDA, CDR2 SQIVND (reference sequence). The CDR3 protein is CAAGQGVYGYTF. CDR3 DNA: TGTGCCGCGGGACAGGGGGTCTATGGCTACACCTTC.

V usage is TRBV29-1 and J usage is TRBJ2-7; 7 bases map to TRBD1. CDR3 length: 14 amino acids. Trimming at V came to 4 bases and at J to 1 base, leaving 7 bases not matched to a gene. CDR1 and CDR2 (germline): SQVTM, ANQGSEA. DNA of the CDR3: TGCAGCGTTGTGGACAGGATTGCGTCCTACGAGCAGTACTTC. Translated: CSVVDRIASYEQYF.

This chain links TRBV2 with TRBJ2-5; tentatively, D is TRBD2 (6 bases). The CDR3 covers 10 residues. The germline CDR1 and CDR2 sequences are SNHLY and FYNNEI. With 9 bases removed from V and 9 bases from J, the gap between germline ends came to 11 bases. The CDR3 sequence is CARGGGAQYF. The DNA for the CDR3 is TGTGCCAGGGGGGGTGGTGCCCAGTACTTC.

The V call is TRBV9, the J call TRBJ1-1, with 9 positions matching TRBD1. Germline lookup yields CDR1 SGDLS and CDR2 YYNGEE. With 4 bases clipped from V and 5 bases from J, the junction kept 6 bases outside the gene matches. The CDR3 totals 14 residues. CDR3 sequence: CASSSGTGRTEAFF. The CDR3 DNA is TGTGCCAGCAGCTCCGGGACAGGGAGGACTGAAGCTTTCTTT.

This clone appeared once. V is TRBV5-1 and J is TRBJ1-5; D is ambiguous. V was trimmed by 0 bases and J by 0 bases, leaving 10 bases between them. Germline V gives CDR1 SGHRS, CDR2 YFSETQ. This CDR3 spans 16 amino acids. Here the CDR3 DNA reads TGCGCCAGCAGCTTGGATGGCAGTGGTAGCAATCAGCCCCAGCATTTT. Residues: CASSLDGSGSNQPQHF.

The chain joins TRBV15 to TRBJ2-2; 7 nucleotides align to TRBD1. This CDR3 contains 14 residues. V shed 5 bases, J shed 6 bases, and the junction held 6 bases outside the gene matches. Per germline, CDR1 LNHNV and CDR2 YYDKDF (reference sequence). This CDR3 reads CATSVQGLPGELFF. CDR3 nucleotide sequence: TGTGCCACCAGCGTACAGGGGTTACCCGGGGAGCTGTTTTTT. The complete variable domain, with remaining parts taken from reference TRBV15 and TRBJ2-2, reads DAMVIQNPRYQVTQFGKPVTLSCSQTLNHNVMYWYQQKSSQAPKLLFHYYDKDFNNEADTPDNFQSRRPNTSFCFLDIRSPGLGDTAMYLCATSVQGLPGELFFGEGSRLTVL.